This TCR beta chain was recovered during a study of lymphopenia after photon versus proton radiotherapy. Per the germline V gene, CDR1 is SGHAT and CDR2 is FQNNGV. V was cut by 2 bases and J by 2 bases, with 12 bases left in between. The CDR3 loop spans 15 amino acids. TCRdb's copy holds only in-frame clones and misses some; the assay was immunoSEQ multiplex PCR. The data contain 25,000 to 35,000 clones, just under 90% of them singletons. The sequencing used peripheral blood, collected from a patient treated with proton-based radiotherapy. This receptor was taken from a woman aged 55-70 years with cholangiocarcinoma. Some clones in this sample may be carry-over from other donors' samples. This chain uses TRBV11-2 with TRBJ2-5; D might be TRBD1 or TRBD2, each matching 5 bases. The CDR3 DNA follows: TGTGCCAGCAGCTTATCCGGGACGGTGCAAGAGACCCAGTACTTC. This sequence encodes CASSLSGTVQETQYF.